A selection of T cell receptor beta chains follows, all from one sample in a study of control samples from healthy donors and cancer patients. The protocol was immunoSEQ multiplex PCR, while the TCRdb copy is restricted to in-frame clones and leaves out a portion. Of some 67,000 clones listed, roughly 89% are singletons. What was sequenced was PBMCs. These receptors were obtained from a man in his fifties or sixties with lung cancer. CDR3s include the opening cysteine and the closing phenylalanine or tryptophan. The D gene is left open where the match is weak. A row's size may be missing; if present it is once, few, many or a size class.

V gene,D gene,clone size,J gene,CDR3 DNA,CDR3 protein
TRBV19,-,-,TRBJ1-1,TGTGCCAGTAGTATGCAGGGGAGTCCTTTCTTT,CASSMQGSPFF
TRBV6-2/TRBV6-3,-,-,TRBJ1-5,TGTGCCAGCAGTTACCCCCCATCCCGCAATCAGCCCCAGCATTTT,CASSYPPSRNQPQHF
TRBV6-5,TRBD2,-,TRBJ2-1,TGTGCCAGCAGTAGGGGACTAAATGAGCAGTTCTTC,CASSRGLNEQFF
TRBV5-1,-,-,TRBJ1-2,TGCGCCAGCAGGAGAGAAGGGTTGAGCTATGGCTACACCTTC,CASRREGLSYGYTF
TRBV18,-,once,TRBJ1-6,TGTGCCAGCTCACCAGAGTATTCCAGGGAGGCACCCCTCCACTTT,CASSPEYSREAPLHF
TRBV3-1/TRBV3-2,-,-,TRBJ1-2,TGTGCCAGCAGCCGCGGTGGGGGGGGTTTCTATGGCTACACCTTC,CASSRGGGGFYGYTF
TRBV4-2,TRBD2,-,TRBJ2-5,TGTGCCAGCAGCCAAAGACGGCTAGCGGGGACCTCCCGGCACTTC,CASSQRRLAGTSRHF
TRBV5-5,TRBD2,-,TRBJ2-3,TGTGCCAGCAGCTTATCCGCGGGGGATAGCACAGATACGCAGTATTTT,CASSLSAGDSTDTQYF
TRBV9,-,-,TRBJ2-3,TGTGCCAGCAGCGTAGCGTCGGGAAGCACAGATACGCAGTATTTT,CASSVASGSTDTQYF
TRBV9,-,-,TRBJ2-3,TGTGCCAGCAGCGTAGCTAAGGCGGGGGCCCGCACAGATACGCAGTATTTT,CASSVAKAGARTDTQYF
TRBV7-2,TRBD1,-,TRBJ1-2,TGTGCCAGCAGCTTCAAGGGGGCGATCTATGGCTACACCTTC,CASSFKGAIYGYTF
TRBV7-6,TRBD1,-,TRBJ2-2,TGTGCCAGCAGCTCGGGACAGGGGCGTTCGGCCGGGGAGCTGTTTTTT,CASSSGQGRSAGELFF
TRBV18,-,-,TRBJ2-5,TGTGCCAGCTCACCGAACTACCAAGAGACCCAGTACTTC,CASSPNYQETQYF
TRBV5-5,-,-,TRBJ1-2,TGTGCCAGCAGGGAGACAGTAAACTATGGCTACACCTTC,CASRETVNYGYTF
TRBV27,-,-,TRBJ1-1,TGTGCCAGCACGGAAGGCAGGAACACTGAAGCTTTCTTT,CASTEGRNTEAFF
TRBV5-1,-,few,TRBJ1-4,TGCGCCAGCAGCCTACGGGGGATCGGGGCTAATGAAAAACTGTTTTTT,CASSLRGIGANEKLFF
TRBV5-1,-,once,TRBJ2-1,TGCGCCAGCAGCTTGGGACGGCTATCATACAATGAGCAGTTCTTC,CASSLGRLSYNEQFF
TRBV18,-,-,TRBJ1-3,TGTGCCAGCTCGCCAGGGGTCAGCTCTGGAAACACCATATATTTT,CASSPGVSSGNTIYF
TRBV9,-,-,TRBJ1-2,TGTGCCAGCAGCGTATCCCCCTTAAGTGGGGGCGATGGCTACACCTTC,CASSVSPLSGGDGYTF
TRBV3-1/TRBV3-2,-,-,TRBJ2-3,TGTGCCAGCAGCCCAGGGGTGGGGGGGTGGACAGATACGCAGTATTTT,CASSPGVGGWTDTQYF
TRBV19,-,-,TRBJ1-2,TGTGCCAGTAGGAAGACTGCGGGGTACTATGGCTACACCTTC,CASRKTAGYYGYTF
TRBV19,-,-,TRBJ2-5,TGTGCCAGTAGTGGCCGGGGTCCTTTAAAAGAGACCCAGTACTTC,CASSGRGPLKETQYF
TRBV6-5,-,-,TRBJ1-6,TGTGCCAGCAGTTCTGGCCTGAATAATTCACCCCTCCACTTT,CASSSGLNNSPLHF
TRBV19,TRBD1,-,TRBJ1-1,TGTGCCAGTACCTTCTCCGGGACAGGTCCCCGGGGCACTGAAGCTTTCTTT,CASTFSGTGPRGTEAFF
TRBV29-1,TRBD1,once,TRBJ1-6,TGCAGCGTGAGCGGGACCGATCAGGGGGTACCCCTCCACTTT,CSVSGTDQGVPLHF
TRBV28,TRBD1,once,TRBJ2-5,TGTGCCAGCAGTTTAGGAATAGGGACAGAAGAGACCCAGTACTTC,CASSLGIGTEETQYF
TRBV11-3,-,-,TRBJ2-3,TGTGCCAGCAGCTTTGGGGGGCGGGGGTCCACAGATACGCAGTATTTT,CASSFGGRGSTDTQYF
TRBV6-5,-,-,TRBJ2-3,TGTGCCAGCAAGGAACCCAGCGGCACAGATACGCAGTATTTT,CASKEPSGTDTQYF
TRBV2,-,-,TRBJ1-4,TGTGCCAGCAGTGAGCCAGCGAAGGCTTTT,CASSEPAKAF
TRBV27,-,-,TRBJ1-2,TGTGCCAGCAGTCCCAGACAGCGATCTAACTATGGCTACACCTTC,CASSPRQRSNYGYTF
TRBV6-2/TRBV6-3,TRBD1,-,TRBJ2-3,TGTGCCAGCAGTTACTCTCGGACGACAGGGCGCACAGATACGCAGTATTTT,CASSYSRTTGRTDTQYF
TRBV4-1,-,few,TRBJ1-2,TGCGCCAGCAGCCAAGATCATTCCTTCTATGGCTACACCTTC,CASSQDHSFYGYTF
TRBV6-4,-,medium-sized,TRBJ1-2,TGTGCCAGCAGTGACACCCCACAGGGCGTTCCCTATGGCTACACCTTC,CASSDTPQGVPYGYTF
TRBV5-1,-,-,TRBJ2-2,TGCGCCAGCAGCTTGGAAGGTCCTTGGGGCCGGTTCGGGGAGCTGTTTTTT,CASSLEGPWGRFGELFF
TRBV15,TRBD1,once,TRBJ1-2,TGTGCCACCAGCAGAGGGGGGACAGGCCCGACTAACTATGGCTACACCTTC,CATSRGGTGPTNYGYTF
TRBV25-1,TRBD1,-,TRBJ1-2,TGTGCCAGCAGTGAAAACACAGGGGGCTTGCGTGGCTACACCTTC,CASSENTGGLRGYTF
TRBV5-4,TRBD1,-,TRBJ2-5,TGTGCCACGAAGACAGGGGAGTGGGAGACCCAGTACTTC,CATKTGEWETQYF
TRBV5-5,TRBD1,-,TRBJ1-1,TGTGCCAGCAGCCCCGGACAGGCGGAGTTCGCTGAAGCTTTCTTT,CASSPGQAEFAEAFF
TRBV15,-,-,TRBJ2-2,TGTGCCACCAGCAGGGAACAGGGCGGCGGGGAGCTGTTTTTT,CATSREQGGGELFF
TRBV7-3,-,-,TRBJ2-3,TGTGCCAGCAGCGCTCTAGGCGGCGGAGGCACAGATACGCAGTATTTT,CASSALGGGGTDTQYF
TRBV7-9,-,-,TRBJ2-5,TGTGCCAGCAGCTTAGCGGAAGGGTTACAAGAGACCCAGTACTTC,CASSLAEGLQETQYF
TRBV10-1,-,-,TRBJ2-2,TGCGCCAGCCGTCCACACGCGAACACCGGGGAGCTGTTTTTT,CASRPHANTGELFF
TRBV29-1,TRBD1,-,TRBJ2-3,TGCAGCGTTAACAGGGGGCATGGCACAGATACGCAGTATTTT,CSVNRGHGTDTQYF
TRBV11-3,-,-,TRBJ1-6,TGTGCCAGCAGTCGCAGCAATAATTCACCCCTCCACTTT,CASSRSNNSPLHF
TRBV4-1,TRBD1,-,TRBJ1-2,TGCGCCAGCAGCCAAGCCCTAGGGACAGGGTTGTACTATGGCTACACCTTC,CASSQALGTGLYYGYTF
TRBV6-6,-,-,TRBJ1-1,TGTGCCAGCAGTTACTCTGAGGCAATTGAAGCTTTCTTT,CASSYSEAIEAFF
TRBV5-1,TRBD2,-,TRBJ2-5,TGCGCCAGCAGCTTGGAAGGGCGGGGGGCATTAGAGACCCAGTACTTC,CASSLEGRGALETQYF
TRBV6-5,-,-,TRBJ2-3,TGTGCCAGCAGTTACAACGGGGGGCGCACAGATACGCAGTATTTT,CASSYNGGRTDTQYF
TRBV27,TRBD1,-,TRBJ1-5,TGTGCCAGCAGTTTATATGGGACAGGGATAACTAGCAATCAGCCCCAGCATTTT,CASSLYGTGITSNQPQHF
TRBV25-1,-,-,TRBJ1-1,TGTGCCAGTTGGGGAGGGGACACTGAAGCTTTCTTT,CASWGGDTEAFF
TRBV4-2,-,-,TRBJ1-3,TGTGCCAGCAGCCCCAATAGGGATACTGGAAACACCATATATTTT,CASSPNRDTGNTIYF
TRBV5-1,TRBD1,-,TRBJ1-5,TGCGCCAGCAGCTTGGGGCAGGGGGAACAGCCCCAGCATTTT,CASSLGQGEQPQHF
TRBV29-1,TRBD1,-,TRBJ1-2,TGCAGCATTGACAGGGGGGCCTACTATGGCTACACCTTC,CSIDRGAYYGYTF
TRBV24-1,TRBD1,-,TRBJ2-5,TGTGCCACCAGTGACCCGGGACAGGGGATGAAGACCCAGTACTTC,CATSDPGQGMKTQYF
TRBV4-1,-,-,TRBJ1-5,TGCGCCAGCAGCCAACTCCCCGGCTCCCTACAAGGCAATCAGCCCCAGCATTTT,CASSQLPGSLQGNQPQHF
TRBV12-5,-,-,TRBJ1-1,TGTGCTAGTGCCCTCAGGGAGGACACTGAAGCTTTCTTT,CASALREDTEAFF
TRBV12-3/TRBV12-4,TRBD1,-,TRBJ2-5,TGTGCCAGCAGAAGAGGGGGCGCGGAGACCCAGTACTTC,CASRRGGAETQYF